The 7 T cell receptor beta chains reported below all come from one sample, sequenced in a study of technical replicates of blood from a handful of donors. Measured with immunoSEQ multiplex PCR; TCRdb has only the in-frame clones, and not every one. The sample carries around 80,000 clones, over 95% recorded once. The sequencing input was T cells isolated from PBMCs. The receptors originated from a human donor in good health.

The V call is TRBV18, the J call TRBJ2-3; TRBD2 matches at 7 bases. Germline-derived CDR1 and CDR2 are KGHSH and LQKENI. Trimming removed 2 bases from V and 4 bases from J; junction bases left unmatched: 9. CDR3 length equals 16 residues. CDR3 residues: CASSPYGGSPPDTQYF. CDR3 coding DNA: TGTGCCAGCTCACCATATGGCGGGAGCCCCCCAGATACGCAGTATTTT.

V and J are TRBV27 and TRBJ2-7, with D uncertain. Germline V gives CDR1 MNHEY, CDR2 SMNVEV (reference sequence). The CDR3 spans 13 residues. V dropped 5 bases and J dropped 2 bases, with 10 bases sitting between them. CDR3: CASSPTPAYEQYF. Written as DNA, the CDR3 is TGTGCCAGCAGTCCTACCCCTGCCTACGAGCAGTACTTC.

This clone has only one observation. The chain is built from TRBV29-1 and TRBJ1-2, with a tentative D call TRBD1 (5 bases). The CDR3 contains 14 residues. V was cut by 6 bases and J by 5 bases, with 19 bases left in between. Germline CDR1 SQVTM, CDR2 ANQGSEA. The CDR3 nucleotides are TGCAGCGTGGGGGGAGGGACGGCCATTTATGGCTACACCTTC. Protein sequence: CSVGGGTAIYGYTF.

The V gene is TRBV11-2, the J gene TRBJ2-3; D not resolved. In germline, CDR1 is SGHAT, CDR2 FQNNGV. V was clipped by 4 bases and J by 4 bases, with 6 bases between them. CDR3 length: 12 residues. Written as DNA, the CDR3 is TGTGCCAGCAGCTCCGTGTCAGATACGCAGTATTTT. Protein: CASSSVSDTQYF.

The chain employs TRBV27 and TRBJ2-7, with 7 bases matching TRBD2. This CDR3 has 15 residues. V was pared by 0 bases and J by 6 bases, with 8 bases of the junction left unmatched. Germline V gene lookup returns CDR1 MNHEY and CDR2 SMNVEV (reference sequence). The CDR3 here is CASSLSWEGWGEQYF. CDR3 coding DNA: TGTGCCAGCAGTTTATCGTGGGAGGGGTGGGGCGAGCAGTACTTC.

The rearrangement uses TRBV30 and TRBJ1-2; no clear D. CDR3 size: 11 residues. Trimming took 5 bases from V and 6 from J, leaving 10 bases between them. Germline V lookup: CDR1 GTSNPN, CDR2 SVGIG (reference sequence). The CDR3 is CAWYMQDGYTF. The CDR3, as DNA: TGTGCCTGGTACATGCAGGATGGCTACACCTTC.

The chain has TRBV9 and TRBJ1-2; TRBD1 agrees at 9 bases. Germline CDR1 reads SGDLS; CDR2 reads YYNGEE. Trimming at V came to 4 bases and at J to 2 bases, leaving 6 bases not matched to a gene. The CDR3 has 15 residues. The CDR3 loop is CASSPGDRDNYGYTF. The CDR3 nucleotides read TGTGCCAGCAGCCCTGGGGACAGGGACAACTATGGCTACACCTTC. Full variable domain (outside the CDR3, taken from reference TRBV9 and TRBJ1-2): DSGVTQTPKHLITATGQRVTLRCSPRSGDLSVYWYQQSLDQGLQFLIQYYNGEERAKGNILERFSAQQFPDLHSELNLSSLELGDSALYFCASSPGDRDNYGYTFGSGTRLTVV.